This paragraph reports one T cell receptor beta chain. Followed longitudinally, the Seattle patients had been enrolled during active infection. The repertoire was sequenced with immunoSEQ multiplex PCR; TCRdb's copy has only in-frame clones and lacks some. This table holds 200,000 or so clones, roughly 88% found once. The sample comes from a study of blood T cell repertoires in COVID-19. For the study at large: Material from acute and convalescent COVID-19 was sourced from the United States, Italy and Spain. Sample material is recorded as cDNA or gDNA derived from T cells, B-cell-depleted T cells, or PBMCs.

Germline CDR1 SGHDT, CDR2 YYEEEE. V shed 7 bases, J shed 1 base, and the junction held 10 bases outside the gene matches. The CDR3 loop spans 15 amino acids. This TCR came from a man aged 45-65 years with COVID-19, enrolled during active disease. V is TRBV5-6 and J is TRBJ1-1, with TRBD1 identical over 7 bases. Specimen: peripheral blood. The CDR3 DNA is TGTGCCAGCGAAAATCCCGGGACAGCGAACACTGAAGCTTTCTTT. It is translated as CASENPGTANTEAFF.